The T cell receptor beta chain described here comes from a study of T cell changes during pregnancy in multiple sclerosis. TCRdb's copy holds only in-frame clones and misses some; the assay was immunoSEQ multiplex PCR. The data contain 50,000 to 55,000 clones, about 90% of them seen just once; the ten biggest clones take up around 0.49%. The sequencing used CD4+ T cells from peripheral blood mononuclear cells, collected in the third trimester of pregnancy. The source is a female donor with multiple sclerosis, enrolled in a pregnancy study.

CDR3 sequence: CASSRGLTYNSPLHF. CDR3 sequence (DNA): TGTGCCAGCAGCAGGGGATTGACCTATAATTCACCCCTCCACTTT. This rearrangement joins TRBV6-5 to TRBJ1-6, with a weak D call TRBD1 (6 bases). Per the germline V gene, CDR1 is MNHEY and CDR2 is SVGAGI. The CDR3 length is 15 residues. Trimming stripped 6 bases from V and 2 bases from J, with 11 bases between.